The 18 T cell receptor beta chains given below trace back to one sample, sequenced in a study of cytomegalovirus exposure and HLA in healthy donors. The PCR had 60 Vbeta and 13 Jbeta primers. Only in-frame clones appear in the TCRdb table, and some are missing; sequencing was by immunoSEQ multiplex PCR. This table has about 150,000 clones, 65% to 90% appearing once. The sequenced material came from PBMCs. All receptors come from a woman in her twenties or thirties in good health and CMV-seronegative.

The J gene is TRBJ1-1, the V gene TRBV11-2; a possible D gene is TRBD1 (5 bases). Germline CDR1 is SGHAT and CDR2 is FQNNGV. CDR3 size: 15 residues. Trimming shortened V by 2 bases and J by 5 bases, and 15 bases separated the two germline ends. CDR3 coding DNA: TGTGCCAGCAGCTTAAGTTGGGGGGGGATAACTGAAGCTTTCTTT. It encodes CASSLSWGGITEAFF. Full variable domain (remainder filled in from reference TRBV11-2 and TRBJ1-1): EAGVAQSPRYKIIEKRQSVAFWCNPISGHATLYWYQQILGQGPKLLIQFQNNGVVDDSQLPKDRFSAERLKGVDSTLKIQPAKLEDSAVYLCASSLSWGGITEAFFGQGTRLTVV.

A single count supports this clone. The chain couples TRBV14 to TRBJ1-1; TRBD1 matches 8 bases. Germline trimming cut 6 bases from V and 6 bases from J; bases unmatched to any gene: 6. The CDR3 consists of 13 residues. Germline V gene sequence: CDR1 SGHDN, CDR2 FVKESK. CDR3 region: CASSPGGRAEAFF. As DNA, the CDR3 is TGTGCCAGCAGTCCAGGGGGCCGTGCTGAAGCTTTCTTT.

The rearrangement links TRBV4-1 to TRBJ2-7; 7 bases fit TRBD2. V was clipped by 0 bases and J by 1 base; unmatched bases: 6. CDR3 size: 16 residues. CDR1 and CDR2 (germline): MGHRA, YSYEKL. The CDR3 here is CASSQDMGGGSYEQYF. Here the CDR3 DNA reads TGCGCCAGCAGCCAAGATATGGGCGGGGGATCCTACGAGCAGTACTTC.

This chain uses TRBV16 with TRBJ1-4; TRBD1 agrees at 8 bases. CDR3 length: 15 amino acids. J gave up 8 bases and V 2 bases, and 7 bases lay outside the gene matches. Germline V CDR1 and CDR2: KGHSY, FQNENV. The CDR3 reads CASSQLSGQGEKLFF. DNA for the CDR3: TGTGCCAGCAGCCAACTTAGCGGACAGGGAGAAAAACTGTTTTTT.

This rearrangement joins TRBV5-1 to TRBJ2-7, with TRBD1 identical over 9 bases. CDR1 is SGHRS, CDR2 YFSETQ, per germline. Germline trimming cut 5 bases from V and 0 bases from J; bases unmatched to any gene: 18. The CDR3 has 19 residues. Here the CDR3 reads CASSPTDRGGLRSSYEQYF. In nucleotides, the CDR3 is TGCGCCAGCAGTCCGACGGACAGGGGCGGACTGAGAAGCTCCTACGAGCAGTACTTC.

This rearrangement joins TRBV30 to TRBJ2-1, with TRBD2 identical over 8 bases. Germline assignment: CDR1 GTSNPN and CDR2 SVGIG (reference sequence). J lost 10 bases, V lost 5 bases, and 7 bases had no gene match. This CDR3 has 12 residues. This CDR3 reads CAWDFSGTEQFF. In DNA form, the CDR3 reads TGTGCCTGGGACTTTAGCGGGACGGAGCAGTTCTTC.

CDR3 amino acids: CASSSSIPGQVAYEQYF. CDR3 nucleotide sequence: TGTGCCAGCAGCTCATCCATTCCCGGACAGGTTGCCTACGAGCAGTACTTC. This chain joins TRBV7-8 and TRBJ2-5; 7 bases map to TRBD1. The end of the DNA is better explained by TRBJ2-7, so the J call may be wrong. Germline values: CDR1 SGHVS, CDR2 FQNEAQ. The CDR3 runs to 17 residues.

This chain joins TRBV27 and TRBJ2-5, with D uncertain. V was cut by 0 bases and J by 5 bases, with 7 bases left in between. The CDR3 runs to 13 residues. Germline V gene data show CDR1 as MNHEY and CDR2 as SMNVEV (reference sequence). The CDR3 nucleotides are TGTGCCAGCAGTTTATCCCGAGGCGAGACCCAGTACTTC. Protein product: CASSLSRGETQYF.

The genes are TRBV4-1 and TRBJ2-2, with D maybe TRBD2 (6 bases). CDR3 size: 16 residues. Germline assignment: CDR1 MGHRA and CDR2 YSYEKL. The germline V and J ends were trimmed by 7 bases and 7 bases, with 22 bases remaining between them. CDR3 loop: CASNPRGWEVFGELFF. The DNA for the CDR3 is TGCGCCAGCAACCCAAGGGGCTGGGAGGTTTTCGGGGAGCTGTTTTTT.

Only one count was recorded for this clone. The CDR3 coding sequence is TGTGCCAGCAGCCCGTCACCCCAGATGTATGGCTACACCTTC. Amino acid sequence: CASSPSPQMYGYTF. The genes are TRBV21-1 and TRBJ1-2; the table's TRBD1 call for D was not verified on the DNA. TRBV21-1 is annotated as a pseudogene. The CDR3 runs 14 residues.

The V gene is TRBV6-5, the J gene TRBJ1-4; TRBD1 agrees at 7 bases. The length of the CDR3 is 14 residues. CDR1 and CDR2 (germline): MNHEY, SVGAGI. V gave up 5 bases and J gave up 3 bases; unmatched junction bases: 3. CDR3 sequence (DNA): TGTGCCAGCAGTAGACAGGGTCCTAATGAAAAACTGTTTTTT. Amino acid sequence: CASSRQGPNEKLFF.

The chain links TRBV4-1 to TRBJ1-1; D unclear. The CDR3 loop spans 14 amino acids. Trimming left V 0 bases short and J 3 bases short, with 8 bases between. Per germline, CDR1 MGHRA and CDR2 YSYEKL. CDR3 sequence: CASSQDWGDTEAFF. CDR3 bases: TGCGCCAGCAGCCAAGATTGGGGAGACACTGAAGCTTTCTTT.

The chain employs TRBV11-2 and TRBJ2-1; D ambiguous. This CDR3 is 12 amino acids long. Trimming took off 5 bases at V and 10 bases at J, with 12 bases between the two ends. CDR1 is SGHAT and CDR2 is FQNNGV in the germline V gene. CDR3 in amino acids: CASSPPSPEQFF. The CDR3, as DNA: TGTGCCAGCAGCCCCCCGAGCCCCGAGCAGTTCTTC.

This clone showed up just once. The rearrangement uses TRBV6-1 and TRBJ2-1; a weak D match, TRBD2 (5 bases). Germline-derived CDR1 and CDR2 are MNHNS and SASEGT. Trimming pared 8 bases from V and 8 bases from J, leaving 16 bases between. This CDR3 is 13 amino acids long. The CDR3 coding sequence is TGTGCCAGCCCGGGGTCAAACTCAGATGAGCAGTTCTTC. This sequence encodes CASPGSNSDEQFF.

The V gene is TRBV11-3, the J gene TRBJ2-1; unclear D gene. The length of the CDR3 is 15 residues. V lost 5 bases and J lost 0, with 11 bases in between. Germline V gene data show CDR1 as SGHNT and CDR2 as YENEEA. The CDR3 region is CASSPVAASYNEQFF. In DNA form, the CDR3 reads TGTGCCAGCAGCCCTGTGGCGGCCTCCTACAATGAGCAGTTCTTC. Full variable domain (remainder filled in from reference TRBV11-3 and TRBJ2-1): EAGVVQSPRYKIIEKKQPVAFWCNPISGHNTLYWYLQNLGQGPELLIRYENEEAVDDSQLPKDRFSAERLKGVDSTLKIQPAELGDSAVYLCASSPVAASYNEQFFGPGTRLTVL.

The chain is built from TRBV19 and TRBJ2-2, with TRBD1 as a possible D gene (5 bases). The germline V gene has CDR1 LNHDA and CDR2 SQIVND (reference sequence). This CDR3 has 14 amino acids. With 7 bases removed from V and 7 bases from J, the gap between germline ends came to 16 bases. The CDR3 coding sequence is TGTGCCAGTACCCCTAGGGGTGGCGGCGGGGAGCTGTTTTTT. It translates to CASTPRGGGGELFF.

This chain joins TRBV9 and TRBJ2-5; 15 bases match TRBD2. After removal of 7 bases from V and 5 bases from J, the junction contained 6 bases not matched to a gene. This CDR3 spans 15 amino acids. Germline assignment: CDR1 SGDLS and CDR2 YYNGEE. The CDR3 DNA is TGTGCCAGCGCCCGAGGGACTAGCGGGGGGGAGACCCAGTACTTC. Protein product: CASARGTSGGETQYF. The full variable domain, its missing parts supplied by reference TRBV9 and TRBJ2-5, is DSGVTQTPKHLITATGQRVTLRCSPRSGDLSVYWYQQSLDQGLQFLIQYYNGEERAKGNILERFSAQQFPDLHSELNLSSLELGDSALYFCASARGTSGGETQYFGPGTRLLVL.

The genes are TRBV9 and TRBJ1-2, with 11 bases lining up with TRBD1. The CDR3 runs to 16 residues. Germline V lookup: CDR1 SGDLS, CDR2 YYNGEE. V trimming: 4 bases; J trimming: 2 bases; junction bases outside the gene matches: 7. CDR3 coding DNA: TGTGCCAGCAGCTCGGGGGGACAGGGGGAAAACTATGGCTACACCTTC. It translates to CASSSGGQGENYGYTF.